The sequence of this TCR beta chain was determined in a study of T cells in Graves' hyperthyroidism and ophthalmopathy. Study as a whole: Once the initial diagnosis was made, peripheral blood was obtained before any treatment.

Fresh peripheral blood, around 11 ml of it, supplied the PBMCs. The CDR3 contains 15 residues. Germline CDR1 is SGHVS and CDR2 is FNYEAQ. From RNA transcripts, TCR beta CDR3 regions were amplified. The HTBI set primed first-round TCR CDR3 RT-PCR. TCRdb passed the multiplex PCR reads through MiXCR, listing each CDR3 protein once. Of about 600,000 distinct CDR3 sequences in the sample, approximately 14% were seen once. This clonotype has a handful of counts. Antigen specificity is unknown. A much larger clone sits a single nucleotide away, making a read error possible. Study-level findings and limits: In the analysis, a 13 V-J model separated ophthalmopathy from stable hyperthyroidism. Blood also showed most of the thyroid clonotypes that were expanded above 0.001.

Material: blood. The sequence was obtained from a woman aged 18-35 years with Graves' ophthalmopathy. V usage is TRBV7-6 and J usage is TRBJ2-7, with 8 bases fitting TRBD2. The CDR3 region has the DNA TGTGCCAACAGCTTAGCGCGGGGGGAGTCCTACGAGCAGTACTTC. Encoded protein: CANSLARGESYEQYF.